This paragraph reports one T cell receptor (beta chain). It has no known antigen specificity. No quality values exist for individual bases; no much larger clone is one base distant. Peripheral blood CD8+ and CD4+ T cells from healthy donors, Susac syndrome patients and multiple sclerosis patients were profiled using high-throughput TCR beta sequencing. Healthy donors were included as age- and sex-matched controls. Bulk CD8+ and CD4+ T cells were purified by magnetic negative isolation, whereas CD8+ TEMRA cells were enriched by FACS. Blood was collected in EDTA tubes and processed within 24 hours, with PBMCs isolated through density gradient centrifugation. PBMCs intended for TCR sequencing were frozen in liquid nitrogen and were later thawed in a 37 degrees C water bath. The sorted or isolated CD4+, CD8+ and CD8+ TEMRA cells had a purity of 90% or higher. These data originate in a study of CD8 T cells in Susac syndrome (dated 2019 in TCRdb). Regarding the research as a whole: Repertoire sequencing was used to test whether CD8+ T cell activation and differentiation in Susac syndrome was antigen driven. Paper-wide results and their limitations: The number of individuals in the TCR sequencing and HLA analysis was acknowledged as relatively small.

RNA was extracted with the RNeasy kit and roughly 0.5 to 1 ug was reverse transcribed using random hexamers. TCR beta CDR3 regions were amplified with the immunoSEQ multiplex PCR assay covering 54 Vbeta and 13 Jbeta segments. PCR amplification bias was corrected by using a synthetic template baseline for primer optimization and computational correction. The source study handled its data this way. Reads were annotated to V, D and J genes per IMGT and analyzed with immunoSEQ Analyzer, keeping only productive sequences. To calculate clonality, Shannon entropy was normalized by log2 of the number of productive unique sequences and then subtracted from one. Public and private clones were assessed among the 100 most prevalent clones of each patient and control. Susac-specific clones were defined as absent from healthy and MS cohorts, 1052 published viral clones and other ImmuneACCESS disease sequences. The public reads were quality trimmed at Q25 with fastp and then assembled into clones with MiXCR by TCRdb, keeping productive beta chains. Identical CDR3 proteins give one entry, which carries the most common genes and DNA. TCRdb, not the authors, supplied the V and J calls. Recorded for this sample are 100,000 to 150,000 distinct CDR3 sequences; about 95% of them occurred a single time. The top ten clones comprise 0.085% to 0.09% of the sample.

The specimen was CD4+ T cells from PBMCs. This TCR was sampled from a human donor in good health.

The DNA sequence follows: TGTGCCAGCAGCCAGTCGGGTGCCGGGGCCAACGTCCTGACTTTC. Its protein is CASSQSGAGANVLTF. The chain employs TRBV3-1 and TRBJ2-6; no D segment can be confidently identified. V sheds 3 bases and J sheds 4 bases, leaving 10 bases between their ends. The germline V gene (reference sequence) gives CDR1 as LGHDT and CDR2 as YNNKEL. From its cysteine to its phenylalanine, the CDR3 spans 15 amino acids. The kept DNA is CDR3 alone, 45 bases in frame from the first base.